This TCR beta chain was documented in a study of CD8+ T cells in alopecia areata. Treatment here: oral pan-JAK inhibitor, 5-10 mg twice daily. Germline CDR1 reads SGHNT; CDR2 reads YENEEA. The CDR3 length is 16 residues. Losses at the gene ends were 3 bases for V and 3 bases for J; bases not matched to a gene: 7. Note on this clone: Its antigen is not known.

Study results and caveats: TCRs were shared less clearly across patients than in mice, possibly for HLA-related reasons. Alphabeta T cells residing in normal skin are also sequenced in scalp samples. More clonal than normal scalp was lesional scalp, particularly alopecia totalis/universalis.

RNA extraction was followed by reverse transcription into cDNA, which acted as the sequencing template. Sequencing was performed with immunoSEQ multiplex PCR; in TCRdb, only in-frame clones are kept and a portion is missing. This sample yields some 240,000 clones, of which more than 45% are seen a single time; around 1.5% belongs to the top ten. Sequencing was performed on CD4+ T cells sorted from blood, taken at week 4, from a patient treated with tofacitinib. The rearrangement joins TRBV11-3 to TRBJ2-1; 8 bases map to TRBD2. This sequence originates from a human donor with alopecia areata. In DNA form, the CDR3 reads TGTGCCAGCAGCTTCATTAGCGGGACTAACTACAATGAGCAGTTCTTC. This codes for CASSFISGTNYNEQFF.